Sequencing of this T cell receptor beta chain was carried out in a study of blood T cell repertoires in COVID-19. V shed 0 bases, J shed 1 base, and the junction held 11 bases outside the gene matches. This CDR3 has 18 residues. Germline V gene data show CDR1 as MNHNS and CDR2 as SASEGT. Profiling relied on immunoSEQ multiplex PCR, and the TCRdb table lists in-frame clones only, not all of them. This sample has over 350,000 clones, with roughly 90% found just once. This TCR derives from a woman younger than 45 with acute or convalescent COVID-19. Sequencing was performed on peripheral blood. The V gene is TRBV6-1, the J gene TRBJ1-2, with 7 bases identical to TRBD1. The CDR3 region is CASSEADRPKPINYGYTF. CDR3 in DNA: TGTGCCAGCAGTGAAGCGGACAGGCCGAAACCGATTAACTATGGCTACACCTTC.